These T cell receptor beta chains were read from a single sample in a study of post-analysis software for immune sequencing data. TCRdb used MiXCR to reprocess the PCR reads, holding one entry per CDR3 protein. The sample carries hundreds of thousands of distinct CDR3 sequences, less than 45% recorded once. Specimen: blood. The receptor source for this set is a girl aged 10 to 17 with multiple sclerosis. The CDR3 runs from the conserved cysteine through the conserved F or W. Each record gives: V gene, J gene, D gene, clone size, CDR3 DNA, CDR3 protein. The D gene is left open where the match is weak. Not all rows give a size; the values are once, few, many and, for expanded clones, a class.

v_call: TRBV4-1
j_call: TRBJ2-4
d_call: TRBD1
clone_size: .
cdr3_nt: TGCGCCAGCAGCCAAGATTGGTTCGGAAGACAGGGGGGGAACAAAAACATTCAGTACTTC
cdr3_aa: CASSQDWFGRQGGNKNIQYF

v_call: TRBV10-3
j_call: TRBJ2-6
d_call: .
clone_size: .
cdr3_nt: TGTGCCATCAGGGACCCTGGGGCCAACGTCCTGACTTTC
cdr3_aa: CAIRDPGANVLTF

v_call: TRBV24-1
j_call: TRBJ2-1
d_call: .
clone_size: .
cdr3_nt: TGTGCCACCAGTGAAGGGGCTACGTCCCACAATGAGCAGTTCTTC
cdr3_aa: CATSEGATSHNEQFF

v_call: TRBV5-5
j_call: TRBJ2-7
d_call: TRBD1
clone_size: few
cdr3_nt: TGTGCCAGCATCGGCGCCGGGACAGAGAACCTAGAGCAGTACTTC
cdr3_aa: CASIGAGTENLEQYF

v_call: TRBV12-3/TRBV12-4
j_call: TRBJ1-4
d_call: TRBD1
clone_size: few
cdr3_nt: TGTGCCAGCACTTTGACAGGGGGCGGTGAAAAACTGTTTTTT
cdr3_aa: CASTLTGGGEKLFF

v_call: TRBV28
j_call: TRBJ1-1
d_call: .
clone_size: .
cdr3_nt: TGTGCCAGCAGGGCCTCTACTGAAGCTTTCTTT
cdr3_aa: CASRASTEAFF

v_call: TRBV20-1
j_call: TRBJ2-7
d_call: .
clone_size: few
cdr3_nt: TGCAGTGCTAGACCGGGAAGCTCCTACGAGCAGTACTTC
cdr3_aa: CSARPGSSYEQYF

v_call: TRBV12-3/TRBV12-4
j_call: TRBJ2-5
d_call: TRBD1
clone_size: .
cdr3_nt: TGTGCCAGCAGGTCAAGCAGGGGGCGGGAGACCCAGTACTTC
cdr3_aa: CASRSSRGRETQYF

v_call: TRBV10-3
j_call: TRBJ2-5
d_call: TRBD2
clone_size: many
cdr3_nt: TGTGCCATCAGTGACGGGACTAGCGGGAACCAAGAGACCCAGTACTTC
cdr3_aa: CAISDGTSGNQETQYF

v_call: TRBV5-1
j_call: TRBJ1-2
d_call: TRBD1
clone_size: .
cdr3_nt: TGCGCCAGCAGCTTGCTAGGACAGGGGATTGACTATGGCTACACCTTC
cdr3_aa: CASSLLGQGIDYGYTF

v_call: TRBV5-1
j_call: TRBJ2-3
d_call: .
clone_size: .
cdr3_nt: TGCGCCAGCCGCAACTCTCTTAGCACAGATACGCAGTATTTT
cdr3_aa: CASRNSLSTDTQYF

v_call: TRBV4-1
j_call: TRBJ2-1
d_call: .
clone_size: once
cdr3_nt: TGCGCCAGCAGGGGGGGCGGTCCCTCCTACAATGAGCAGTTCTTC
cdr3_aa: CASRGGGPSYNEQFF

v_call: TRBV28
j_call: TRBJ2-1
d_call: TRBD2
clone_size: .
cdr3_nt: TGTGCCAGCAGGAAGGGACTAGCGGACACCAAAGAGACCCAGTTCTTC
cdr3_aa: CASRKGLADTKETQFF

v_call: TRBV20-1
j_call: TRBJ1-2
d_call: .
clone_size: few
cdr3_nt: TGCAGTGCTCTAGTGGAGGGTGGCTACACCTTC
cdr3_aa: CSALVEGGYTF

v_call: TRBV29-1
j_call: TRBJ2-4
d_call: .
clone_size: .
cdr3_nt: TGCAGCGTTGCCGGACTGTTGGCCAAAAACATTCAGTACTTC
cdr3_aa: CSVAGLLAKNIQYF

v_call: TRBV20-1
j_call: TRBJ2-1
d_call: TRBD2
clone_size: .
cdr3_nt: TGCAGTGCTAGTTCGGGGGAGGGCCCCTACAATGAGCAGTTCTTC
cdr3_aa: CSASSGEGPYNEQFF

v_call: TRBV10-3
j_call: TRBJ2-7
d_call: TRBD2
clone_size: .
cdr3_nt: TGTGCCATCAGTCCCAGGGCTAGCGGGAGGGCCGGTACCCACGAGCAGTACTTC
cdr3_aa: CAISPRASGRAGTHEQYF

v_call: TRBV28
j_call: TRBJ2-4
d_call: .
clone_size: .
cdr3_nt: TGTGCCAGCAGGGGGGGCACCCCGGCCATTCAGTACTTC
cdr3_aa: CASRGGTPAIQYF

v_call: TRBV7-9
j_call: TRBJ1-1
d_call: TRBD1
clone_size: .
cdr3_nt: TGTGCCAGCAGCGACAGGGGGGAGGTCACTGAAGCTTTCTTT
cdr3_aa: CASSDRGEVTEAFF

v_call: TRBV20-1
j_call: TRBJ2-1
d_call: TRBD2
clone_size: .
cdr3_nt: TGCAGTGCACGGACTAGCAGGATCGATGAGCAGTTCTTC
cdr3_aa: CSARTSRIDEQFF

v_call: TRBV10-3
j_call: TRBJ2-3
d_call: .
clone_size: few
cdr3_nt: TGTGCCATCAGTGAGACCGGACAGTACACAGATACGCGGTATTTT
cdr3_aa: CAISETGQYTDTRYF

v_call: TRBV7-2
j_call: TRBJ2-5
d_call: TRBD1
clone_size: .
cdr3_nt: TGTGCCAGCAGCTCCCGACAGGGGGCGTACGGAGAGACCCAGTACTTC
cdr3_aa: CASSSRQGAYGETQYF

v_call: TRBV6-2/TRBV6-3
j_call: TRBJ1-2
d_call: .
clone_size: .
cdr3_nt: TGTGCCAGCAGTTATCGCGACAAGCGAAACTATGGCTACACCTTC
cdr3_aa: CASSYRDKRNYGYTF

v_call: TRBV28
j_call: TRBJ1-1
d_call: .
clone_size: .
cdr3_nt: TGTGCCAGCAGTGGGGGGATGAACACTGAAGCTTTCTTT
cdr3_aa: CASSGGMNTEAFF

v_call: TRBV10-3
j_call: TRBJ2-1
d_call: TRBD1
clone_size: .
cdr3_nt: TGTGCCATCAGTGAGCTGGGACAGGGGGCCGGTGATGAGCAGTTCTTC
cdr3_aa: CAISELGQGAGDEQFF

v_call: TRBV20-1
j_call: TRBJ2-1
d_call: .
clone_size: .
cdr3_nt: TGCAGTGCTAGACAGCCCTGGGGTGGCCGTTACAATGAGCAGTTCTTC
cdr3_aa: CSARQPWGGRYNEQFF

v_call: TRBV10-3
j_call: TRBJ2-1
d_call: TRBD2
clone_size: .
cdr3_nt: TGTGCCATCAGTGAGAAGCGGGAGGGTTTCTATGAGCAGTTCTTC
cdr3_aa: CAISEKREGFYEQFF

v_call: TRBV5-1
j_call: TRBJ2-7
d_call: .
clone_size: few
cdr3_nt: TGCGCCAGCAGCTTGGCTCGGCAGGCGGACCAGTACTTC
cdr3_aa: CASSLARQADQYF

v_call: TRBV6-6
j_call: TRBJ2-3
d_call: .
clone_size: few
cdr3_nt: TGTGCCAGCAGTTCCCGCGTCCGCGGGACAGATACGCAGTATTTT
cdr3_aa: CASSSRVRGTDTQYF

v_call: TRBV27
j_call: TRBJ2-3
d_call: TRBD2
clone_size: few
cdr3_nt: TGTGCCAGCAGGAGACTAGCGCGCAGCACAGATACGCAGTATTTT
cdr3_aa: CASRRLARSTDTQYF

v_call: TRBV10-3
j_call: TRBJ2-3
d_call: TRBD2
clone_size: .
cdr3_nt: TGTGCCATCAGTGAGTCGACGAGGGGACTAGCGGCAGATACGCAGTATTTT
cdr3_aa: CAISESTRGLAADTQYF

v_call: TRBV7-9
j_call: TRBJ2-1
d_call: .
clone_size: .
cdr3_nt: TGTGCCAGCAGCCCATTTCAGGGGCGGGAGTTCTACAATGAGCAGTTCTTC
cdr3_aa: CASSPFQGREFYNEQFF